Only one count was recorded for the clone carrying this TCR beta chain. The repertoire was sequenced with immunoSEQ multiplex PCR; TCRdb's copy has only in-frame clones and lacks some. The sample has 3,000 to 4,000 clones, roughly 20% seen once. Noted treatment: randomized to nivolumab then ipilimumab (arm A) or the reverse (arm B). No patient had prior DNA-damaging chemotherapy. The source of the sample is a study of sequential checkpoint blockade in melanoma. Study-wide context: DNA from more than 75 pretreatment tumor samples underwent TCRβ immunosequencing.

Germline V CDR1 and CDR2: SGHRS, YFSETQ. V lost 0 bases, J lost 2 bases, and 4 bases stayed unmatched. The CDR3 covers 15 residues. The sequence derives from a human donor with melanoma. Sequencing used tumor tissue (inferred from file names), obtained from a patient given nivolumab and ipilimumab in sequence. The genes are TRBV5-1 and TRBJ2-5, with TRBD2 matching over 7 bases. The CDR3 coding sequence is TGCGCCAGCAGCTTGGCTCCCGGGGGGCAAGAGACCCAGTACTTC. Residues: CASSLAPGGQETQYF.